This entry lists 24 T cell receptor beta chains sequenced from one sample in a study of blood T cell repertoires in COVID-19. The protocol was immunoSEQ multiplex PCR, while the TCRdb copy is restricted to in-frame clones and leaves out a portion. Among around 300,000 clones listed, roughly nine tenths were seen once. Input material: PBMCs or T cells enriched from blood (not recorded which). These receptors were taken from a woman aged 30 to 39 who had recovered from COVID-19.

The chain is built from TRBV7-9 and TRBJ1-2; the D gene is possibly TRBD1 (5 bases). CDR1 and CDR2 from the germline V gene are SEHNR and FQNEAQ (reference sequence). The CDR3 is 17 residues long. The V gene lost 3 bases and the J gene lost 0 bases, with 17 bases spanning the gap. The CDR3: CASSFRSGLDSNYGYTF. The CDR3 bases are TGTGCCAGCAGCTTTCGTTCAGGGCTAGACTCTAACTATGGCTACACCTTC.

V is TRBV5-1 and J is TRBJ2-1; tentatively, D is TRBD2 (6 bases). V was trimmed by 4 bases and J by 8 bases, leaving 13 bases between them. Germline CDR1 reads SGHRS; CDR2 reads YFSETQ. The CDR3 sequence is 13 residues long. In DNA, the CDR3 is TGCGCCAGCAGCCCCGGGGGATTCCATGAGCAGTTCTTC. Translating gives CASSPGGFHEQFF.

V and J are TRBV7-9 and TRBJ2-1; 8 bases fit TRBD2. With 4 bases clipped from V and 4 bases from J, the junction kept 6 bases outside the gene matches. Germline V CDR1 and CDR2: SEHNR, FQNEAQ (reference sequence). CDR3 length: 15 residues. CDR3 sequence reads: CASSSVAGTYNEQFF. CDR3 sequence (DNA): TGTGCCAGCAGCTCCGTAGCGGGGACATACAATGAGCAGTTCTTC.

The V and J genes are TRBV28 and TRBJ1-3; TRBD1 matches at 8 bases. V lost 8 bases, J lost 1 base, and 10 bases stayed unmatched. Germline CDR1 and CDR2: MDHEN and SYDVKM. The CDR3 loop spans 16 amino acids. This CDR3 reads CASATGGRASGNTIYF. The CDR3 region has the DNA TGTGCCAGCGCCACAGGGGGTCGGGCGTCTGGAAACACCATATATTTT.

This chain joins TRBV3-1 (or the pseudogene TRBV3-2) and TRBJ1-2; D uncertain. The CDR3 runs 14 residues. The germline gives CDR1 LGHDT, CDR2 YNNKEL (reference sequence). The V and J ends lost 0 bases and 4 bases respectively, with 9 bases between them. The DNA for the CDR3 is TGTGCCAGCAGCCAAGATGTCAGAACCTATGGCTACACCTTC. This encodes CASSQDVRTYGYTF.

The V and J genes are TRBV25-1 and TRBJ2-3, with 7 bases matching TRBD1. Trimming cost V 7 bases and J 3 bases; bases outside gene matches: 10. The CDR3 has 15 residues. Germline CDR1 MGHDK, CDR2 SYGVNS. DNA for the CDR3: TGTGCCAGCACCCAGACAGGGTTTGCGACAGATACGCAGTATTTT. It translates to CASTQTGFATDTQYF.

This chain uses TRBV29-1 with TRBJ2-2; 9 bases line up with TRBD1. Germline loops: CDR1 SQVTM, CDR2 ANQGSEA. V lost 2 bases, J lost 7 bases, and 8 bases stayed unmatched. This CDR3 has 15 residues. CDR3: CSVEPWTGAYGELFF. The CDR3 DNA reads TGCAGCGTTGAACCCTGGACAGGGGCGTACGGGGAGCTGTTTTTT.

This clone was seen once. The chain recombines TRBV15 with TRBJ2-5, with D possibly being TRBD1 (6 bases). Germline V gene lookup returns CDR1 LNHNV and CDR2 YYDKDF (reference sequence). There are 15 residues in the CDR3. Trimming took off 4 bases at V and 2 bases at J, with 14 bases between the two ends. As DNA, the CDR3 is TGTGCCACCAGCACTTTCCGGACAGAGCAAGAGACCCAGTACTTC. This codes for CATSTFRTEQETQYF.

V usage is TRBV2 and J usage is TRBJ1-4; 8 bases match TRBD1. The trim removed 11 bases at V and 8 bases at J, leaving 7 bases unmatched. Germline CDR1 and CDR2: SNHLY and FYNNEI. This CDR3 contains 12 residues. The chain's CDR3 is CASWTGSEKLFF. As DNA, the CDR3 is TGTGCCTCCTGGACAGGGAGCGAAAAACTGTTTTTT.

The CDR3 is CASSFPGQGLYEQYF. The CDR3 DNA reads TGTGCCAGTAGTTTCCCGGGACAGGGGTTGTACGAGCAGTACTTC. The chain is built from TRBV19 and TRBJ2-7, with TRBD1 matching over 10 bases. The CDR3 is 15 residues long. Germline lookup yields CDR1 LNHDA and CDR2 SQIVND (reference sequence). J gave up 4 bases and V 5 bases, and 8 bases lay outside the gene matches.

This CDR3 reads CASSLSHTEAFF. In DNA form, the CDR3 reads TGTGCCAGCAGCCTTTCCCACACTGAAGCTTTCTTT. The gene calls are TRBV7-9 and TRBJ1-1; no reliable D call. The germline V and J ends were trimmed by 5 bases and 3 bases, with 7 bases remaining between them. The germline V gene encodes CDR1 SEHNR and CDR2 FQNEAQ (reference sequence). CDR3 size: 12 residues.

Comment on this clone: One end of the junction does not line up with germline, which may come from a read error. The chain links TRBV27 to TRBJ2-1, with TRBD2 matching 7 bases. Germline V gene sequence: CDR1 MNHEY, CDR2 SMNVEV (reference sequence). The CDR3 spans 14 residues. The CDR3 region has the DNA TGTGCCAGCAGTGTATCCATCGGGGGGAATGAGCAGTTCTTC. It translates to CASSVSIGGNEQFF.

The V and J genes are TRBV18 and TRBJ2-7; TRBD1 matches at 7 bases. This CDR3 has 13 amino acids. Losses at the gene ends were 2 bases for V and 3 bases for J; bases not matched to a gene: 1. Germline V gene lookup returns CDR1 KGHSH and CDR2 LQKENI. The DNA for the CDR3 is TGTGCCAGCTCACCAGACAGGGTCTACGAGCAGTACTTC. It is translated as CASSPDRVYEQYF. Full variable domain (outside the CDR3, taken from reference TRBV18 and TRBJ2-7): NAGVMQNPRHLVRRRGQEARLRCSPMKGHSHVYWYRQLPEEGLKFMVYLQKENIIDESGMPKERFSAEFPKEGPSILRIQQVVRGDSAAYFCASSPDRVYEQYFGPGTRLTVT.

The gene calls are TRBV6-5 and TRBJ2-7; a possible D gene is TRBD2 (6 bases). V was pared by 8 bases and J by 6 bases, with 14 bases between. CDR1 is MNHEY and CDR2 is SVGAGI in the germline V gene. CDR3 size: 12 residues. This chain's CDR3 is CASGETRAEQYF. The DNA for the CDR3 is TGTGCCAGCGGGGAGACTAGGGCCGAGCAGTACTTC.

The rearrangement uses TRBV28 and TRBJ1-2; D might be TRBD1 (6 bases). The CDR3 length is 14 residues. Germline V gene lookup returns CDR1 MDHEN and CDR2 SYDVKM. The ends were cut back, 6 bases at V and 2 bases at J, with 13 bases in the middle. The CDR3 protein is CASRSGTPNYGYTF. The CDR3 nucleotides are TGTGCCAGCAGGTCCGGGACACCCAACTATGGCTACACCTTC.

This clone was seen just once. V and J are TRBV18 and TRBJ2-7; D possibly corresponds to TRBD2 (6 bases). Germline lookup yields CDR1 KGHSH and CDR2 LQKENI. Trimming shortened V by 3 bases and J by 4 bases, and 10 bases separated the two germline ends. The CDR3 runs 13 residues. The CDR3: CASSPLEGYEQYF. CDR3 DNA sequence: TGTGCCAGCTCACCGTTGGAGGGATACGAGCAGTACTTC.

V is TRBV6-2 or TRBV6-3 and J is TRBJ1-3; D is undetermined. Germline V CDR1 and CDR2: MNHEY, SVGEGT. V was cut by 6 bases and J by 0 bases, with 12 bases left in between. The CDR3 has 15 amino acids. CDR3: CASSPYSSSGNTIYF. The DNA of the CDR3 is TGTGCCAGCAGCCCCTATTCCTCCTCTGGAAACACCATATATTTT.

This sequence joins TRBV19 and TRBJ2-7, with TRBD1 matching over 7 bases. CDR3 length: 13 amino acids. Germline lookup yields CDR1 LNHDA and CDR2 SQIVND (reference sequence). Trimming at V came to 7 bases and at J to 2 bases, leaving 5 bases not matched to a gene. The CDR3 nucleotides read TGTGCCAGTAATATGGGGACAGCCTACGAGCAGTACTTC. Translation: CASNMGTAYEQYF.

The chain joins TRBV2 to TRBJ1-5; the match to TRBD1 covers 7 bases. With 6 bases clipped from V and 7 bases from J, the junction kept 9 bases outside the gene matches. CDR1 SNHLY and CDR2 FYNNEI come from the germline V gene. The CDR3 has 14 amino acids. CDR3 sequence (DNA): TGTGCCAGCAGCTTACAGGGGATCGGGCAGCCCCAGCATTTT. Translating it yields CASSLQGIGQPQHF.

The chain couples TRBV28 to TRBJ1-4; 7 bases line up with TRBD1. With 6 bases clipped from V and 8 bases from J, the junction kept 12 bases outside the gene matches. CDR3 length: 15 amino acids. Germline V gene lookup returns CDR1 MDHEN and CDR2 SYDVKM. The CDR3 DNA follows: TGTGCCAGCAGCCTCACGAGACAGGGATACGAAAAACTGTTTTTT. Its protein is CASSLTRQGYEKLFF.

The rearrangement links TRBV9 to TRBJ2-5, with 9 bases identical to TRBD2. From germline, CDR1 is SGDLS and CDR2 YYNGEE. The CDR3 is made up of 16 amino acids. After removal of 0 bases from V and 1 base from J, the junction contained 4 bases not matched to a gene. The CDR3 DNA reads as TGTGCCAGCAGCGTAGGAGTAGCGGGGGCCCAAGAGACCCAGTACTTC. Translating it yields CASSVGVAGAQETQYF.

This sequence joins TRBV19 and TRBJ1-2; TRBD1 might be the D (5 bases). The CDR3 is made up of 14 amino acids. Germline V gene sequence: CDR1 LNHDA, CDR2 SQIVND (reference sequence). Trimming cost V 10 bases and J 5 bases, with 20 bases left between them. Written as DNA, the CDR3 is TGTGCCACTTCGGATAGGGGCCTGGGATATGGCTACACCTTC. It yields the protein CATSDRGLGYGYTF.

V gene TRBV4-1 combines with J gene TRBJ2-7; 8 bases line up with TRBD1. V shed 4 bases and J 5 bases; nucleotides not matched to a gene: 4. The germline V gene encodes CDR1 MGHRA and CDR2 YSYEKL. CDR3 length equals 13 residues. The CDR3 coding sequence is TGCGCCAGCAGCCTCGACAGGGGAAACGAGCAGTACTTC. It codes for CASSLDRGNEQYF.

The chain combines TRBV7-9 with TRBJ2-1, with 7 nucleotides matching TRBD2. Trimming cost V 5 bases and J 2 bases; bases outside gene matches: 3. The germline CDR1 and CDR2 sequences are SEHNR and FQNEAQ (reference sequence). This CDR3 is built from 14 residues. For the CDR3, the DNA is TGTGCCAGCAGCCAGGGACTAACCTACAATGAGCAGTTCTTC. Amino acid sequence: CASSQGLTYNEQFF.